These T cell receptor beta chains were read from a single sample in a study of T cell changes during pregnancy in multiple sclerosis. Assay: immunoSEQ multiplex PCR; the TCRdb copy retains only in-frame clones and omits some. This sample has 55,000 to 70,000 clones; 93% occur once, and the top ten carry approximately 2%. The sequencing used peripheral blood, collected after pregnancy. Receptors were obtained from a female donor with multiple sclerosis, enrolled in a pregnancy study. Both conserved end residues are part of each CDR3. The order of the fields is D gene, CDR3 length, clone size, V gene, J gene, CDR3 DNA, CDR3 protein. A D gene is named only where the DNA matches it firmly. Some rows mark clone size as missing; the rest say once, few, many or name a class of expanded clone.

-	13	-	TRBV5-4	TRBJ2-1	TGTGCCAGCAGCTTGGGTAGCGCGAATGAGCAGTTCTTC	CASSLGSANEQFF
-	13	once	TRBV30	TRBJ2-4	TGTGCCTGGAGTGTACGCGGCCGGGACTCCCAGTATTTC	CAWSVRGRDSQYF
-	12	-	TRBV2	TRBJ2-5	TGTGCCAGCAGTGAAAGTAGAGAGAGCCAGTACTTC	CASSESRESQYF
TRBD1	16	-	TRBV15	TRBJ2-3	TGTGCCACCAGCAGAGATCGGGCAGGGGGAGCAGATACGCAGTATTTT	CATSRDRAGGADTQYF
-	14	medium-sized	TRBV18	TRBJ2-1	TGTGCCAGCTCACCTGGCAGCTCCTACAATGAGCAGTTCTTC	CASSPGSSYNEQFF
TRBD1	14	once	TRBV7-2	TRBJ2-3	TGTGCCAGCAGCTTTAGGGGGCCGTCAGATACGCAGTATTTT	CASSFRGPSDTQYF
TRBD2	17	-	TRBV6-4	TRBJ2-2	TGTGCCAGCAGTGACGGTGGGCTAGCGGGAGACACCGGGGAGCTGTTTTTT	CASSDGGLAGDTGELFF
TRBD2	15	once	TRBV19	TRBJ2-3	TGTGCCAGTAGTATTCCGCGGGAGGGAGGAGATACGCAGTATTTT	CASSIPREGGDTQYF
-	13	-	TRBV6-1	TRBJ1-1	TGTGCCAGCACGACCGGGGGTAACACTGAAGCTTTCTTT	CASTTGGNTEAFF
TRBD2	16	-	TRBV28	TRBJ2-5	TGTGCCAGCCGCTCGGCGGGGCGGGAGTCAGTCGAGACCCAGTACTTC	CASRSAGRESVETQYF
TRBD2	14	-	TRBV29-1	TRBJ2-2	TGCAGCGCATCACTAGCGGGTGGCGCCGGGGAGCTGTTTTTT	CSASLAGGAGELFF
-	15	-	TRBV2	TRBJ1-2	TGTGCCAGCAGTGGGCGGCAGTTAGCTAACTATGGCTACACCTTC	CASSGRQLANYGYTF
TRBD2	15	-	TRBV7-2	TRBJ2-1	TGTGCCAGCAGCTTAGTACGGGAGGGCCGGGGTGAGCAGTTCTTC	CASSLVREGRGEQFF
TRBD1	14	-	TRBV7-9	TRBJ2-7	TGTGCCAGCAGCGACAGGGTGTCTTCTTACGAGCAGTACTTC	CASSDRVSSYEQYF